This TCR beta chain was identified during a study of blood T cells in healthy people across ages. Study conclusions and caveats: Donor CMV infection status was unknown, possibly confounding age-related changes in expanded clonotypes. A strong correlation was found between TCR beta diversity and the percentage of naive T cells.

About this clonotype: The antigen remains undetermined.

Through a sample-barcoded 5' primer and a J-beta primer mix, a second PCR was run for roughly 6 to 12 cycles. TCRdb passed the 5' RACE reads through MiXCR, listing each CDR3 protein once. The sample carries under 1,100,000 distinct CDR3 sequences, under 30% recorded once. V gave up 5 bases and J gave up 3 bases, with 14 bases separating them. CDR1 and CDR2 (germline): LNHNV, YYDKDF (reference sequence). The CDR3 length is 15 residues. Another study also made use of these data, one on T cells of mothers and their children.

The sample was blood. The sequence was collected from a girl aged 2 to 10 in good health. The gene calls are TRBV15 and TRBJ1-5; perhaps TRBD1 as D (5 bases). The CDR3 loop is CATSRVPGNNQPQHF. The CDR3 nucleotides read TGTGCCACCAGCCGGGTTCCAGGGAACAATCAGCCCCAGCATTTT.